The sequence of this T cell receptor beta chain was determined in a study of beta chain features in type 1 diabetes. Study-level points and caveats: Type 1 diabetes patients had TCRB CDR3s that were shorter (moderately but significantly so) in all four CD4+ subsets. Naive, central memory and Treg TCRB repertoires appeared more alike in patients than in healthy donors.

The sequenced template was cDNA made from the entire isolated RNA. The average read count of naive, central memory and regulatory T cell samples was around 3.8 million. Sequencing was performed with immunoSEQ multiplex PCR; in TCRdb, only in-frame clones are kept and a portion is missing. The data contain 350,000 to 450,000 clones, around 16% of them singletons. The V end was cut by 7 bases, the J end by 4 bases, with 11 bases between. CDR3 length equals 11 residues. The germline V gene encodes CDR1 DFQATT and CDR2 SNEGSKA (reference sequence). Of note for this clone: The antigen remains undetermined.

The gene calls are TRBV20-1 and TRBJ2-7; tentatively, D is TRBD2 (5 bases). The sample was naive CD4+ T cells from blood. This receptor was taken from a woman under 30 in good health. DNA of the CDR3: TGCAGTGTCGGGGTCAATTACGAGCAGTACTTC. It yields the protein CSVGVNYEQYF.